The sequence of this T cell receptor (beta chain) was determined in a study of blood T cell repertoires in COVID-19. Turning to the study itself: Researchers got acute and convalescent COVID-19 samples from the United States, Italy and Spain.

Per the germline V gene, CDR1 is MNHEY and CDR2 is SMNVEV (reference sequence). The CDR3 extends over 18 amino acids. V lost 5 bases, J lost 1 base, and 8 bases stayed unmatched. In the source study's methods: Amplification with reference gene primers provided the estimates of nucleated cell counts. Libraries were prepared by immunoSEQ multiplex PCR; TCRdb keeps only in-frame clonotypes and omits some of them. V, J and clone size reflect that table, while D and trimming were determined from the DNA. The table records roughly 200,000 clones, about 70% of them present only once. The chain joins TRBV27 to TRBJ2-2, with 12 bases aligning to TRBD2. The clonotype originates from a woman aged 45-59 years with active or convalescent COVID-19. The sequencing input was peripheral blood. The CDR3 DNA follows: TGTGCCAGCAGTCATAACCCGACTAGCGGGGGGAACACCGGGGAGCTGTTTTTT. Protein: CASSHNPTSGGNTGELFF.